The following is a TCR beta chain sequence with its context. Germline CDR1 and CDR2: LNHDA and SQIVND (reference sequence). Trimming cost V 5 bases and J 7 bases, with 18 bases left between them. The CDR3 is 14 residues long. Investigators isolated RNA and reverse transcribed it into cDNA to act as the sequencing template. Libraries were prepared by immunoSEQ multiplex PCR; TCRdb keeps only in-frame clonotypes and omits some of them. The top ten hold roughly 25% of the sample, which has 98,000 or so clones, about 50% seen once. The sample comes from a study of CD8+ T cells in alopecia areata. This receptor was taken from a human donor with alopecia areata. Material: NKG2D-low CD8+ T cells sorted from blood. The rearrangement uses TRBV19 and TRBJ2-7, with D maybe TRBD2 (6 bases). CDR3 residues: CASSLGPGAREQYF. In nucleotides, the CDR3 is TGTGCCAGTAGTTTAGGTCCGGGAGCCCGGGAGCAGTACTTC.